These 26 T cell receptor beta chains originate from one sample sequenced in a study of blood T cell repertoires in COVID-19. Method: immunoSEQ multiplex PCR; TCRdb's copy keeps in-frame clones and lacks some. The sample contains a few hundred thousand clones, 80% to 85% of which appear only once. Material for sequencing was peripheral blood. The receptors derive from a woman in her 70s with COVID-19, enrolled during active disease.

The chain uses TRBV24-1 and TRBJ1-1; no firm D call. The V end was cut by 4 bases, the J end by 10 bases, with 18 bases between. The germline V gene encodes CDR1 KGHDR and CDR2 SFDVKD. CDR3 size: 14 residues. In nucleotides, the CDR3 is TGTGCCACCAGTGAGGGCCATAACCCCTTAGGAGCTTTCTTT. It specifies CATSEGHNPLGAFF.

This sequence joins TRBV19 and TRBJ2-5; D possibly corresponds to TRBD2 (5 bases). Trimming stripped 1 base from V and 2 bases from J, with 17 bases between. This CDR3 contains 17 residues. The germline V gene encodes CDR1 LNHDA and CDR2 SQIVND (reference sequence). Written as DNA, the CDR3 is TGTGCCAGTAGTATAGGAGTCGGGGTCTTGGCTCAAGAGACCCAGTACTTC. This codes for CASSIGVGVLAQETQYF.

The chain carries TRBV15 and TRBJ2-1; TRBD1 agrees at 7 bases. Germline V gene sequence: CDR1 LNHNV, CDR2 YYDKDF (reference sequence). V lost 4 bases, J lost 7 bases, and 7 bases stayed unmatched. The CDR3 is 14 residues long. The CDR3 protein is CATSKNRGGNEQFF. The CDR3 nucleotides read TGTGCCACCAGCAAGAACAGGGGTGGGAATGAGCAGTTCTTC.

V is TRBV7-9 and J is TRBJ2-1; TRBD2 is a possible D gene (6 bases). This CDR3 region has 15 residues. The V and J ends lost 5 bases and 5 bases respectively, with 16 bases between them. Germline V CDR1 and CDR2: SEHNR, FQNEAQ (reference sequence). The DNA for the CDR3 is TGTGCCAGCAGCATGGGACTCCGGGCCCACAATGAGCAGTTCTTC. This sequence encodes CASSMGLRAHNEQFF.

The chain carries TRBV10-3 and TRBJ1-5; D perhaps matches TRBD1 (6 bases). The CDR3 runs 14 residues. Trimming removed 3 bases from V and 6 bases from J, with 12 bases in between. The V gene's germline CDR1 is ENHRY and CDR2 SYGVKD. The CDR3 sequence is CAISERAGAQPQHF. CDR3 nucleotide sequence: TGTGCCATCAGTGAACGGGCAGGGGCTCAGCCCCAGCATTTT.

The rearrangement links TRBV29-1 to TRBJ2-1; 8 bases are a match to TRBD2. This CDR3 region has 14 residues. Per germline, CDR1 SQVTM and CDR2 ANQGSEA. V dropped 4 bases and J dropped 8; count of bases not matched to a gene: 10. CDR3 DNA: TGCAGCGTTGGTCGGGCGGGAGGCGGCGATGAGCAGTTCTTC. Residues: CSVGRAGGGDEQFF.

The J gene is TRBJ2-3, the V gene TRBV10-3; TRBD2 agrees at 13 bases. Germline values: CDR1 ENHRY, CDR2 SYGVKD. Germline trimming cut 10 bases from V and 4 bases from J; bases unmatched to any gene: 5. The CDR3 is 14 amino acids. In nucleotides, the CDR3 is TGTGCCACCACTAGCGGGAGGGCCGCAGATACGCAGTATTTT. Translation: CATTSGRAADTQYF.

The rearrangement links TRBV29-1 to TRBJ2-1; the D call may be TRBD1 or TRBD2 (5 bases each). CDR1 and CDR2 from the germline V gene are SQVTM and ANQGSEA. There are 10 residues in the CDR3. The V end was cut by 7 bases, the J end by 10 bases, with 11 bases between. CDR3 sequence reads: CSGGSVEQFF. In nucleotides, the CDR3 is TGCAGCGGGGGGTCGGTAGAGCAGTTCTTC.

The CDR3 region is CASSPQVQGVIGGYTF. CDR3 in DNA: TGTGCCAGCTCACCACAGGTACAGGGGGTCATCGGTGGCTACACCTTC. The chain carries TRBV18 and TRBJ1-2; 8 bases match TRBD1. The CDR3 has 16 amino acids. Germline V gene data show CDR1 as KGHSH and CDR2 as LQKENI. V lost 1 base, J lost 7 bases, and 11 bases stayed unmatched.

V and J are TRBV7-2 and TRBJ2-1; 9 bases map to TRBD2. The CDR3 has 17 amino acids. With V trimmed by 4 bases and J by 2 bases, 9 bases remained unmatched. Germline CDR1 and CDR2: SGHTA and FQGNSA. As DNA, the CDR3 is TGTGCCAGCAGCTCCCGGACTAGCGTCCTAACCTACAATGAGCAGTTCTTC. This sequence encodes CASSSRTSVLTYNEQFF.

The chain employs TRBV5-6 and TRBJ1-5; a weak D match, TRBD1 (6 bases). Germline CDR1 SGHDT, CDR2 YYEEEE. Trimming shortened V by 1 base and J by 0 bases, and 17 bases separated the two germline ends. This CDR3 is 18 amino acids long. For the CDR3, the DNA is TGTGCCAGCAGCTTGTACCGGCAGGGGTTCCGTAGCAATCAGCCCCAGCATTTT. Its translation is CASSLYRQGFRSNQPQHF. The full variable domain, rest sourced from reference TRBV5-6 and TRBJ1-5, is DAGVTQSPTHLIKTRGQQVTLRCSPKSGHDTVSWYQQALGQGPQFIFQYYEEEERQRGNFPDRFSGHQFPNYSSELNVNALLLGDSALYLCASSLYRQGFRSNQPQHFGDGTRLSIL.

This sequence joins TRBV28 and TRBJ1-2, with D tentatively TRBD1 (5 bases). Germline values: CDR1 MDHEN, CDR2 SYDVKM. Trimming pared 6 bases from V and 3 bases from J, leaving 8 bases between. The length of the CDR3 is 12 residues. The chain's CDR3 is CASRRQYYGYTF. CDR3 DNA sequence: TGTGCCAGCAGACGACAGTACTATGGCTACACCTTC.

The V and J genes are TRBV6-5 and TRBJ1-1; D possibly corresponds to TRBD1 (5 bases). The V and J ends lost 1 base and 10 bases respectively, with 22 bases between them. CDR1 is MNHEY and CDR2 is SVGAGI in the germline V gene. The CDR3 is made up of 16 amino acids. The CDR3 DNA sequence: TGTGCCAGCAGTTACTATGAAGGGGTGGGAGGTGGGCGAGCTTTCTTT. This gives the protein CASSYYEGVGGGRAFF.

The chain couples TRBV5-1 to TRBJ2-1; tentative D call: TRBD1 (6 bases). CDR1 is SGHRS, CDR2 YFSETQ, per germline. V was cut by 0 bases and J by 3 bases, with 7 bases left in between. The CDR3 runs 14 residues. The CDR3 here is CASSLEGDYNEQFF. CDR3 DNA: TGCGCCAGCAGCTTGGAGGGGGACTACAATGAGCAGTTCTTC.

The rearrangement joins TRBV18 to TRBJ2-1, with 10 bases lining up with TRBD2. CDR3 length: 15 amino acids. The V gene end was trimmed by 3 bases and the J gene end by 7 bases; junction bases not matched to a gene: 6. Germline V gene sequence: CDR1 KGHSH, CDR2 LQKENI. The CDR3 nucleotides read TGTGCCAGCTCACCTCTAGCGGGAGTAAGGAATGAGCAGTTCTTC. Translation gives CASSPLAGVRNEQFF. The whole variable domain, filled in from reference TRBV18 and TRBJ2-1, reads NAGVMQNPRHLVRRRGQEARLRCSPMKGHSHVYWYRQLPEEGLKFMVYLQKENIIDESGMPKERFSAEFPKEGPSILRIQQVVRGDSAAYFCASSPLAGVRNEQFFGPGTRLTVL.

V is TRBV21-1 and J is TRBJ2-1; the table's D call, TRBD2, has no DNA check behind it. TRBV21-1 is marked as a pseudogene. The CDR3 length is 18 residues. Written as DNA, the CDR3 is TGTGCCAGCAGCATTCGGGAGGGGGCGGCCTGTTCGGGCAATGAGCAGTTCTTC. Residues: CASSIREGAACSGNEQFF.

The chain has TRBV18 and TRBJ1-2; 9 bases align to TRBD1. This CDR3 spans 15 amino acids. Losses at the gene ends were 3 bases for V and 2 bases for J; bases not matched to a gene: 4. In germline, CDR1 is KGHSH, CDR2 LQKENI. CDR3 sequence: CASSPRTGENYGYTF. CDR3 sequence (DNA): TGTGCCAGCTCACCCCGGACAGGGGAAAACTATGGCTACACCTTC.

The rearrangement joins TRBV19 to TRBJ2-1; 9 nucleotides match TRBD2. Germline-derived CDR1 and CDR2 are LNHDA and SQIVND (reference sequence). Trimming at V came to 3 bases and at J to 5 bases, leaving 8 bases not matched to a gene. The length of the CDR3 is 16 residues. The DNA of the CDR3 is TGTGCCAGTAGTATTGGTGAGCGGGAGGTCGACAATGAGCAGTTCTTC. Amino acids: CASSIGEREVDNEQFF. Drawing the rest from reference TRBV19 and TRBJ2-1, the complete variable domain is DGGITQSPKYLFRKEGQNVTLSCEQNLNHDAMYWYRQDPGQGLRLIYYSQIVNDFQKGDIAEGYSVSREKKESFPLTVTSAQKNPTAFYLCASSIGEREVDNEQFFGPGTRLTVL.

The chain joins TRBV7-2 to TRBJ1-2; D is undetermined. This CDR3 spans 16 amino acids. V lost 1 base and J lost 5, with 17 bases in between. The germline gives CDR1 SGHTA, CDR2 FQGNSA. The CDR3 loop reads CASSLDGAAILYGYTF. The CDR3 DNA reads TGTGCCAGCAGCTTAGACGGTGCCGCAATCCTATATGGCTACACCTTC.

V is TRBV19 and J is TRBJ1-2, with 7 bases fitting TRBD1. CDR1 and CDR2 from the germline V gene are LNHDA and SQIVND (reference sequence). The CDR3 is 14 residues long. The junction had 5 bases not matched to a gene; V was cut back by 3 bases and J by 4 bases. The CDR3 bases are TGTGCCAGTAGTATCGGGACAGAAGGCTATGGCTACACCTTC. Its protein product is CASSIGTEGYGYTF.

The chain employs TRBV19 and TRBJ1-5; D not resolved. Trimming cost V 5 bases and J 4 bases, with 6 bases left between them. The CDR3 is made up of 12 amino acids. Germline V gene sequence: CDR1 LNHDA, CDR2 SQIVND (reference sequence). CDR3 residues: CASSFLNQPQHF. CDR3 coding DNA: TGTGCCAGTAGTTTCTTAAATCAGCCCCAGCATTTT.

The CDR3 protein is CASSLGGGDGITIYF. The CDR3 DNA is TGCGCCAGCAGCTTGGGAGGGGGCGATGGTATCACCATATATTTT. The J gene is TRBJ1-3, the V gene TRBV5-1, with 7 bases identical to TRBD1. V lost 0 bases to trimming and J lost 9 bases; unmatched junction nucleotides: 9. The V gene's germline CDR1 is SGHRS and CDR2 YFSETQ. The CDR3 extends over 15 amino acids.

The V gene is TRBV5-8, the J gene TRBJ2-1; D is perhaps TRBD2 (5 bases). Trimming stripped 3 bases from V and 5 bases from J, with 12 bases between. The V gene's germline CDR1 is SGHTS and CDR2 YDEGEE. There are 14 residues in the CDR3. Here the CDR3 DNA reads TGTGCCAGCAGCTCGGGATCGATCCACAATGAGCAGTTCTTC. This sequence encodes CASSSGSIHNEQFF.

The chain combines TRBV21-1 with TRBJ1-5; TRBD1 is the table's D call and was not checked against the DNA. TRBV21-1 is a pseudogene locus. This CDR3 spans 16 amino acids. CDR3 nucleotide sequence: TGTGCCAGCAGCAAAGGGGGGACAGCTTCCAATCAGCCCCAGCATTTT. This encodes CASSKGGTASNQPQHF.

The chain links TRBV2 to TRBJ1-4; unclear D gene. The germline V and J ends were trimmed by 4 bases and 0 bases, with 6 bases remaining between them. Germline V lookup: CDR1 SNHLY, CDR2 FYNNEI. The CDR3 has 14 amino acids. CDR3 protein: CASSAVTTNEKLFF. The CDR3 DNA reads TGTGCCAGCAGTGCGGTTACAACTAATGAAAAACTGTTTTTT. Drawing the rest from reference TRBV2 and TRBJ1-4, the complete variable domain is EPEVTQTPSHQVTQMGQEVILRCVPISNHLYFYWYRQILGQKVEFLVSFYNNEISEKSEIFDDQFSVERPDGSNFTLKIRSTKLEDSAMYFCASSAVTTNEKLFFGSGTQLSVL.

The chain recombines TRBV5-1 with TRBJ1-5, with TRBD1 matching over 9 bases. V shed 5 bases and J 6 bases; nucleotides not matched to a gene: 6. Germline V CDR1 and CDR2: SGHRS, YFSETQ. This CDR3 spans 14 amino acids. The CDR3 DNA reads TGCGCCAGCAGTACAGGGGGCGCGGCTCAGCCCCAGCATTTT. Encoded protein: CASSTGGAAQPQHF.